The 27 T cell receptor beta chains below were found in one sample sequenced in a study of T cell changes during pregnancy in multiple sclerosis. Using immunoSEQ multiplex PCR, the repertoire was profiled, and TCRdb retains in-frame clones only, with some absent. Of about 89,000 clones in the sample, 94% were seen once. This sample comprised peripheral blood, obtained in the third trimester of pregnancy. The origin of the receptors is a female donor with multiple sclerosis, enrolled in a pregnancy study.

This sequence joins TRBV11-2 and TRBJ1-2; a weak D match, TRBD1 (5 bases). Germline CDR1 reads SGHAT; CDR2 reads FQNNGV. This CDR3 comprises 13 residues. V lost 4 bases to trimming and J lost 5 bases, with 11 bases between them. The CDR3 is CASSSQGVYGYTF. CDR3 coding DNA: TGTGCCAGCAGCTCGCAAGGGGTTTATGGCTACACCTTC. Filled out from reference TRBV11-2 and TRBJ1-2, the complete variable domain reads EAGVAQSPRYKIIEKRQSVAFWCNPISGHATLYWYQQILGQGPKLLIQFQNNGVVDDSQLPKDRFSAERLKGVDSTLKIQPAKLEDSAVYLCASSSQGVYGYTFGSGTRLTVV.

This sequence joins TRBV7-8 and TRBJ1-2; D possibly corresponds to TRBD1 (6 bases). V was trimmed by 4 bases and J by 0 bases, leaving 12 bases between them. The CDR3 spans 15 residues. Germline V lookup: CDR1 SGHVS, CDR2 FQNEAQ. For the CDR3, the DNA is TGTGCCAGCAGCTCGAACAGGGTATCTAACTATGGCTACACCTTC. Protein sequence: CASSSNRVSNYGYTF.

This chain links TRBV28 with TRBJ1-1, with D perhaps TRBD1 (5 bases). CDR1 MDHEN and CDR2 SYDVKM come from the germline V gene. This CDR3 has 14 amino acids. Trimming shortened V by 3 bases and J by 4 bases, and 12 bases separated the two germline ends. CDR3 sequence reads: CASSFALGGTEAFF. CDR3 coding DNA: TGTGCCAGCAGTTTTGCTTTGGGGGGCACTGAAGCTTTCTTT.

The chain couples TRBV29-1 to TRBJ2-1, with TRBD1 identical over 10 bases. Trimming removed 7 bases from V and 16 bases from J; junction bases left unmatched: 13. This CDR3 is 12 amino acids long. The germline V gene encodes CDR1 SQVTM and CDR2 ANQGSEA. The DNA for the CDR3 is TGCAGCGCGCCGGGACAGGGGTGGTCGGTTTTCTTC. It is translated as CSAPGQGWSVFF.

The chain carries TRBV7-9 and TRBJ1-2; 8 nucleotides agree with TRBD1. J lost 7 bases, V lost 2 bases, and 9 bases had no gene match. The germline V gene encodes CDR1 SEHNR and CDR2 FQNEAQ (reference sequence). The CDR3 is made up of 15 amino acids. CDR3 bases: TGTGCCAGCAGCTTATCCGGACAGGGAAACGGTGGCTACACCTTC. Residues: CASSLSGQGNGGYTF.

The rearrangement joins TRBV6-1 to TRBJ1-2; 12 nucleotides match TRBD1. The ends lost 4 bases at V and 7 bases at J; junction bases unmatched: 7. The CDR3 has 15 residues. CDR1 is MNHNS, CDR2 SASEGT, per germline. For the CDR3, the DNA is TGTGCCAGCAGTGTTGGGACAGGGGGCGCATTTGGCTACACCTTC. Its protein is CASSVGTGGAFGYTF.

V is TRBV11-2 and J is TRBJ2-1; D may be TRBD2 (6 bases). The CDR3 is 13 residues long. V lost 5 bases and J 6 bases, leaving 11 bases between the germline ends. Germline lookup yields CDR1 SGHAT and CDR2 FQNNGV. CDR3 in amino acids: CASSPRLVNEQFF. In DNA, the CDR3 is TGTGCCAGCAGCCCACGACTAGTCAATGAGCAGTTCTTC. Full variable domain (rest looked up from reference TRBV11-2 and TRBJ2-1): EAGVAQSPRYKIIEKRQSVAFWCNPISGHATLYWYQQILGQGPKLLIQFQNNGVVDDSQLPKDRFSAERLKGVDSTLKIQPAKLEDSAVYLCASSPRLVNEQFFGPGTRLTVL.

The gene calls are TRBV7-9 and TRBJ2-7; 10 bases align to TRBD1. CDR3 length: 15 residues. Germline lookup yields CDR1 SEHNR and CDR2 FQNEAQ (reference sequence). Trimming removed 5 bases from V and 2 bases from J; junction bases left unmatched: 6. The CDR3 DNA follows: TGTGCCAGCAGCACGGACAGGGGGATCGCCTACGAGCAGTACTTC. Protein: CASSTDRGIAYEQYF.

V usage is TRBV7-9 and J usage is TRBJ1-5; 9 nucleotides line up with TRBD1. V was clipped by 2 bases and J by 5 bases; unmatched bases: 7. Per germline, CDR1 SEHNR and CDR2 FQNEAQ (reference sequence). The CDR3 totals 16 residues. The CDR3 region has the DNA TGTGCCAGCAGCTTACTCACCGACAGGGGGGATCAGCCCCAGCATTTT. Translating gives CASSLLTDRGDQPQHF.

This chain links TRBV18 with TRBJ2-5; no definite D call. CDR1 is KGHSH and CDR2 is LQKENI in the germline V gene. The CDR3 sequence is 14 residues long. V lost 6 bases, J lost 0 bases, and 11 bases lay in between. CDR3 nucleotide sequence: TGTGCCAGCTCCCAACTGATCGACCAAGAGACCCAGTACTTC. Residues: CASSQLIDQETQYF. The full variable domain, its missing parts supplied by reference TRBV18 and TRBJ2-5, is NAGVMQNPRHLVRRRGQEARLRCSPMKGHSHVYWYRQLPEEGLKFMVYLQKENIIDESGMPKERFSAEFPKEGPSILRIQQVVRGDSAAYFCASSQLIDQETQYFGPGTRLLVL.

This chain connects TRBV5-5 to TRBJ2-7; a possible D gene is TRBD2 (5 bases). The CDR3 is 12 residues long. From germline, CDR1 is SGHKS and CDR2 YYEKEE (reference sequence). Trimming cost V 0 bases and J 4 bases, with 5 bases left between them. Here the CDR3 reads CASSLGTYEQYF. DNA for the CDR3: TGTGCCAGCAGCTTGGGGACTTACGAGCAGTACTTC.

The chain couples TRBV5-1 to TRBJ2-3, with 8 bases lining up with TRBD2. CDR3 size: 16 residues. CDR1 and CDR2 from the germline V gene are SGHRS and YFSETQ. With V trimmed by 3 bases and J by 4 bases, 10 bases remained unmatched. The CDR3 DNA reads as TGCGCCAGCAGCTCGGGGACGGGAGGGCCAGCAGATACGCAGTATTTT. It is translated as CASSSGTGGPADTQYF.

The gene calls are TRBV9 and TRBJ2-6; the D gene is possibly TRBD1 (6 bases). Trimming took off 6 bases at V and 4 bases at J, with 20 bases between the two ends. This CDR3 has 17 amino acids. Germline-derived CDR1 and CDR2 are SGDLS and YYNGEE. The DNA of the CDR3 is TGTGCCAGCAACCGAGGTGTGGGGGCTGGAGGGGCCAACGTCCTGACTTTC. As protein: CASNRGVGAGGANVLTF.

J is TRBJ2-1 and V is TRBV4-2, with 9 bases matching TRBD2. Germline V gene lookup returns CDR1 LGHNA and CDR2 YNFKEQ. V shed 0 bases, J shed 9 bases, and the junction held 6 bases outside the gene matches. The CDR3 loop spans 15 amino acids. The CDR3 region is CASSQDLAGRVEQFF. In nucleotides, the CDR3 is TGTGCCAGCAGCCAAGATCTAGCGGGAAGGGTTGAGCAGTTCTTC.

This sequence joins TRBV30 and TRBJ1-1; D gene unclear. The germline V gene encodes CDR1 GTSNPN and CDR2 SVGIG (reference sequence). The germline V and J ends were trimmed by 6 bases and 8 bases, with 13 bases remaining between them. The CDR3 covers 11 residues. CDR3 sequence: CACERAVEAFF. Written as DNA, the CDR3 is TGTGCCTGCGAGAGGGCGGTAGAAGCTTTCTTT.

This chain joins TRBV7-8 and TRBJ2-4, with D tentatively TRBD2 (7 bases). V lost 0 bases to trimming and J lost 7 bases, with 13 bases between them. The germline gives CDR1 SGHVS, CDR2 FQNEAQ. The CDR3 contains 15 residues. The CDR3 here is CASSLAGGGLNIQYF. The CDR3 nucleotides are TGTGCCAGCAGCTTAGCGGGAGGGGGGTTGAACATTCAGTACTTC.

The rearrangement uses TRBV5-4 and TRBJ2-7, with 7 bases that match TRBD1. Germline V gene data show CDR1 as SGHNT and CDR2 as YYREEE (reference sequence). V was clipped by 4 bases and J by 5 bases; unmatched bases: 9. The CDR3 is made up of 14 amino acids. Written as DNA, the CDR3 is TGTGCCAGCAGCGGGAAACAGGGGTCCCACGAGCAGTACTTC. It is translated as CASSGKQGSHEQYF.

V is TRBV5-8 and J is TRBJ2-1; no reliable D call. V shed 1 base and J shed 0 bases, with 14 bases lying between them. Germline V gene data show CDR1 as SGHTS and CDR2 as YDEGEE. The CDR3 contains 17 residues. The CDR3 nucleotides read TGTGCCAGCAGCTTGTATTTCCAGATAATCTCCTACAATGAGCAGTTCTTC. This encodes CASSLYFQIISYNEQFF.

The chain joins TRBV2 to TRBJ2-1, with TRBD2 identical over 7 bases. The ends lost 1 base at V and 3 bases at J; junction bases unmatched: 6. The CDR3 sequence is 16 residues long. Per the germline V gene, CDR1 is SNHLY and CDR2 is FYNNEI. The CDR3 DNA reads TGTGCCAGCAGTGAAGTTCTAGGACTAGACTACAATGAGCAGTTCTTC. It encodes CASSEVLGLDYNEQFF.

The V and J genes are TRBV2 and TRBJ2-7; tentative D call: TRBD1 (6 bases). The CDR3 is 12 amino acids. Per the germline V gene, CDR1 is SNHLY and CDR2 is FYNNEI. V was shortened by 6 bases and J by 5 bases, with 11 bases between the two germline ends. As DNA, the CDR3 is TGTGCCAGCAGAGCACAGGGTGACGAGCAGTACTTC. It specifies CASRAQGDEQYF.

The chain has TRBV27 and TRBJ2-1; a weak D match, TRBD2 (6 bases). With 8 bases removed from V and 4 bases from J, the gap between germline ends came to 21 bases. This CDR3 has 16 amino acids. Germline CDR1 is MNHEY and CDR2 is SMNVEV (reference sequence). The chain's CDR3 is CASRPRSGALYNEQFF. CDR3 coding DNA: TGTGCCAGCCGGCCCCGTAGCGGAGCACTGTACAATGAGCAGTTCTTC.

The chain is built from TRBV6-1 and TRBJ1-5; the D is unclear. The CDR3 extends over 16 amino acids. Germline V gene sequence: CDR1 MNHNS, CDR2 SASEGT. The V end was cut by 2 bases, the J end by 6 bases, with 17 bases between. The CDR3 DNA follows: TGTGCCAGCAGTGAAAGTAACAGCCTTCTTATTCAGCCCCAGCATTTT. This translates into CASSESNSLLIQPQHF.

Only one count was recorded for this clone. The chain recombines TRBV5-5 with TRBJ1-1, with 7 bases aligning to TRBD1. CDR1 is SGHKS and CDR2 is YYEKEE in the germline V gene (reference sequence). This CDR3 comprises 11 residues. The CDR3 loop reads CVSQGLTEAFF. For the CDR3, the DNA is TGTGTATCACAGGGGCTCACTGAAGCTTTCTTT. The whole variable domain, filled in from reference TRBV5-5 and TRBJ1-1, reads DAGVTQSPTHLIKTRGQQVTLRCSPISGHKSVSWYQQVLGQGPQFIFQYYEKEERGRGNFPDRFSARQFPNYSSELNVNALLLGDSALYLCVSQGLTEAFFGQGTRLTVV.

This clone appeared a single time. The chain combines TRBV7-2 with TRBJ1-1; weak D call: TRBD1 (5 bases). Trimming removed 4 bases from V and 5 bases from J, with 14 bases in between. Germline CDR1 SGHTA, CDR2 FQGNSA. CDR3 length: 14 amino acids. The CDR3 loop reads CASSSVGGVTEAFF. In DNA form, the CDR3 reads TGTGCCAGCAGCTCCGTTGGGGGGGTGACTGAAGCTTTCTTT.

The chain combines TRBV28 with TRBJ1-5, with D perhaps matching TRBD1 (6 bases). The CDR3 spans 16 residues. Trimming took off 7 bases at V and 3 bases at J, with 19 bases between the two ends. Germline CDR1 is MDHEN and CDR2 is SYDVKM. For the CDR3, the DNA is TGTGCCAGCACCCGCCCCCCCACAGGGACCAATCAGCCCCAGCATTTT. The encoded protein is CASTRPPTGTNQPQHF.

The chain combines TRBV19 with TRBJ2-1; D is uncertain. Germline CDR1 reads LNHDA; CDR2 reads SQIVND (reference sequence). The CDR3 is 13 amino acids. Trimming took off 0 bases at V and 4 bases at J, with 4 bases between the two ends. The CDR3 DNA follows: TGTGCCAGTAGTATAGATCTGTACAATGAGCAGTTCTTC. It codes for CASSIDLYNEQFF.

With respect to this clone: Within the sample, other DNA sequences also encode this same CDR3. The chain links TRBV30 to TRBJ1-1, with 9 bases aligning to TRBD1. V lost 8 bases to trimming and J lost 4 bases; unmatched junction nucleotides: 11. Germline V gene sequence: CDR1 GTSNPN, CDR2 SVGIG (reference sequence). There are 14 residues in the CDR3. The CDR3 DNA is TGTGCCCGCGAACAGGGGGCGCGGGGCACTGAAGCTTTCTTT. This gives the protein CAREQGARGTEAFF.